Listed below are T cell receptor beta chains from one sample, sequenced in a study of cytomegalovirus exposure and HLA in healthy donors. Sequencing used immunoSEQ multiplex PCR; TCRdb keeps in-frame clones, though not all of them. The sample shows some 150,000 clones, 80% of them seen only once. Sequencing was done on a sample of PBMCs. Receptors were obtained from a man aged 30 to 45 in good health and CMV-seronegative. The CDR3 runs from the conserved cysteine through the conserved F or W. The order of the fields is J gene, D gene, V gene, clone size, CDR3 protein. A D gene is named only where the DNA matches it firmly. Rows give clone size only sometimes, using once, few, many, or a class for an expanded clone.

>TRBJ2-2|TRBD2|TRBV7-3|-
CASSFSGPNTGELFF
>TRBJ1-2|-|TRBV9|-
CASSTLTGDYGYTF
>TRBJ2-3|-|TRBV19|-
CASSIKGMDTQYF
>TRBJ1-3|-|TRBV5-1|-
CASSLGPSTGLGRNTIYF
>TRBJ2-1|TRBD2|TRBV9|-
CASTVGASGTYNEQFF
>TRBJ2-5|TRBD2|TRBV13|-
CASSLEPSGSKETQYF
>TRBJ1-3|-|TRBV5-4|once
CASSLAGGSGNTIYF
>TRBJ1-5|TRBD1|TRBV28|-
CASSFRQGVSNQPQHF
>TRBJ1-2|-|TRBV20-1|once
CSAPPLVGYTF
>TRBJ1-1|-|TRBV28|-
CASSGEGSNTEAFF
>TRBJ2-7|TRBD2|TRBV28|-
CASSSSGSGWAYEQYF
>-|-|TRBV29-1|once
CSVGRGSYEQYF
>TRBJ2-3|TRBD2|TRBV6-5|-
CASRGLAGITDTQYF
>TRBJ2-3|TRBD1|TRBV4-3|once
CASSQGGGPTDTQYF
>TRBJ2-7|-|TRBV6-6|-
CASSYWLEGDEQYF
>TRBJ2-3|TRBD2|TRBV5-5|-
CASSLEGSSGRARDTQYF
>TRBJ1-2|-|TRBV30|-
CAWSRDKSGYTF
>TRBJ2-7|TRBD2|TRBV9|-
CASSVTSGPYEQYF
>TRBJ1-1|-|TRBV25-1|-
CASTENRGIHSEAFF
>TRBJ1-2|-|TRBV4-1|few
CASSQGDTPYGYTF